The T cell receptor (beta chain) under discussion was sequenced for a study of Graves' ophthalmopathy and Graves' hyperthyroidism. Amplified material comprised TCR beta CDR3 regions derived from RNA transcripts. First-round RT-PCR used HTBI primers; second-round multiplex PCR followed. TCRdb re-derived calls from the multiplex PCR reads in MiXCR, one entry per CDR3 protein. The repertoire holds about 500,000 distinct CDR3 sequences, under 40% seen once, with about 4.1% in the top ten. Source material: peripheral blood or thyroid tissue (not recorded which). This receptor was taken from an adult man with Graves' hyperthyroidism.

CDR3 sequence: CSVEGRGLTGIHEQYF. Here the CDR3 DNA reads TGCAGCGTTGAGGGAAGGGGATTGACAGGGATCCACGAGCAGTACTTC. The V and J genes are TRBV29-1 and TRBJ2-7, with TRBD1 identical over 7 bases. Germline V CDR1 and CDR2: SQVTM, ANQGSEA. The CDR3 totals 16 residues. J gave up 5 bases and V 3 bases, and 16 bases lay outside the gene matches.